This is a list of T cell receptor beta chains from one sample in a study of blood T cells in healthy people across ages. Using its own MiXCR run on the 5' RACE reads, TCRdb lists one record per CDR3 protein. The sample has 500,000 to 600,000 distinct CDR3 sequences, 27% seen once; the top ten hold around a sixth. What was sequenced was blood. The receptors were gathered from a woman in her 70s in good health. Each CDR3 is given with its conserved first and last residue.

V	length	J	CDR3
TRBV6-5	15	TRBJ2-3	CASSPPGMRTDTQYF
TRBV7-2	16	TRBJ1-1	CASSPSVGRGNTEAFF
TRBV3-1	15	TRBJ2-7	CASSLGPTGWDEQYF
TRBV20-1	12	TRBJ1-2	CSARDLDGFYTF
TRBV25-1	12	TRBJ2-5	CASSARGETQYF
TRBV7-8	16	TRBJ2-7	CASSLEISPRGGGQYF
TRBV20-1	18	TRBJ1-5	CSARRQGVGTGGNQPQHF
TRBV12-3/TRBV12-4	15	TRBJ1-1	CASSPSLTWGTEAFF
TRBV7-6	15	TRBJ2-5	CASSFQGTSRETQYF
TRBV7-8	14	TRBJ1-1	CASSGTGGFTEAFF
TRBV29-1	14	TRBJ1-1	CSVEITGVNTEAFF
TRBV20-1	12	TRBJ2-5	CSASGAGETQYF
TRBV15	16	TRBJ1-6	CATSSTTSSYNSPLHF
TRBV4-1	17	TRBJ2-7	CASSQVGGQYMASEQYF
TRBV10-3	13	TRBJ2-2	CAMGQGGTGELFF
TRBV3-1	12	TRBJ1-1	CASSLGQHEAFF
TRBV5-5	14	TRBJ2-7	CASSLVWATYEQYF
TRBV20-1	14	TRBJ1-1	CSAVGGTVNTEAFF
TRBV29-1	15	TRBJ1-4	CSVAFGGGTSEKLFF
TRBV6-5	15	TRBJ1-6	CASNKGSSYNSPLHF
TRBV24-1	15	TRBJ2-2	CATSDARFETGELFF
TRBV19	13	TRBJ1-2	CATRTGAPYGYTF
TRBV5-1	16	TRBJ2-6	CASRTGGPSGANVLTF
TRBV14	13	TRBJ2-5	CASTRTSQETQYF
TRBV6-4	15	TRBJ2-1	CASSVSTGALNEQFF
TRBV3-1	15	TRBJ2-1	CASSLTGSSYNEQFF
TRBV7-9	16	TRBJ2-5	CASSSAQGAKWETQYF
TRBV5-1	14	TRBJ1-2	CASSPDGSNYGYTF
TRBV10-3	13	TRBJ2-5	CAIRKAVGETQYF